The rows below give T cell receptor beta chains drawn from one sample of a study of T cell responses to AZD1222 COVID-19 vaccine. Sequenced by immunoSEQ multiplex PCR; TCRdb stores in-frame clones only, minus some. The table has fewer than 150,000 clones, about 92% seen once. This specimen consisted of peripheral blood, obtained on day 0 of AZD1222 vaccination. These receptors were obtained from an adult in good health. The CDR3 runs from the conserved cysteine through the conserved F or W. A D gene is named only where the DNA matches it firmly. Not all rows give a size; the values are once, few, many and, for expanded clones, a class.

D gene: TRBD1
J gene: TRBJ1-1
V gene: TRBV9
clone size: .
CDR3 length: 15
CDR3 protein: CASSPTGQGNTEAFF
CDR3 DNA: TGTGCCAGCAGCCCTACGGGACAGGGGAACACTGAAGCTTTCTTT

D gene: .
J gene: TRBJ1-5
V gene: TRBV6-5
clone size: .
CDR3 length: 12
CDR3 protein: CASSQGSQPQHF
CDR3 DNA: TGTGCCAGCTCGCAGGGAAGTCAGCCCCAGCATTTT

D gene: .
J gene: TRBJ1-2
V gene: TRBV9
clone size: .
CDR3 length: 15
CDR3 protein: CASSVEFKGLYGYTF
CDR3 DNA: TGTGCCAGCAGCGTAGAATTCAAAGGGCTCTATGGCTACACCTTC

D gene: .
J gene: TRBJ1-3
V gene: TRBV9
clone size: .
CDR3 length: 14
CDR3 protein: CASSAGLSGNTIYF
CDR3 DNA: TGTGCCAGCAGCGCAGGGCTCTCTGGAAACACCATATATTTT

D gene: .
J gene: TRBJ2-4
V gene: TRBV3-1/TRBV3-2
clone size: .
CDR3 length: 16
CDR3 protein: CASSQELVWGWNIQYF
CDR3 DNA: TGTGCCAGCAGCCAAGAACTGGTGTGGGGATGGAACATTCAGTACTTC

D gene: .
J gene: TRBJ1-4
V gene: TRBV9
clone size: .
CDR3 length: 15
CDR3 protein: CASSPNRATNEKLFF
CDR3 DNA: TGTGCCAGCAGCCCCAATCGAGCAACTAATGAAAAACTGTTTTTT

D gene: TRBD2
J gene: TRBJ2-7
V gene: TRBV7-2
clone size: .
CDR3 length: 16
CDR3 protein: CASSPPGLVSYYEQYF
CDR3 DNA: TGTGCCAGCAGCCCGCCGGGACTAGTATCTTACTACGAGCAGTACTTC

D gene: .
J gene: TRBJ2-2
V gene: TRBV3-1/TRBV3-2
clone size: .
CDR3 length: 16
CDR3 protein: CASSQVFGGATGELFF
CDR3 DNA: TGTGCCAGCAGCCAAGTTTTTGGCGGAGCCACCGGGGAGCTGTTTTTT

D gene: .
J gene: TRBJ2-2
V gene: TRBV21-1
clone size: .
CDR3 length: 17
CDR3 protein: CASSKGRGRVSTGELFF
CDR3 DNA: TGTGCCAGCAGCAAAGGAAGGGGTAGGGTCAGCACCGGGGAGCTGTTTTTT

D gene: TRBD1
J gene: TRBJ2-7
V gene: TRBV6-2/TRBV6-3
clone size: once
CDR3 length: 15
CDR3 protein: CASSYRDRASYEQYF
CDR3 DNA: TGTGCCAGCAGTTACCGGGACAGGGCATCCTACGAGCAGTACTTC

D gene: TRBD2
J gene: TRBJ2-2
V gene: TRBV19
clone size: .
CDR3 length: 16
CDR3 protein: CASSILAGANTGELFF
CDR3 DNA: TGTGCCAGTAGTATACTAGCGGGAGCGAACACCGGGGAGCTGTTTTTT

D gene: .
J gene: TRBJ2-5
V gene: TRBV20-1
clone size: .
CDR3 length: 12
CDR3 protein: CSASGQIPTQYF
CDR3 DNA: TGCAGTGCTAGTGGGCAGATCCCGACCCAGTACTTC

D gene: .
J gene: TRBJ1-2
V gene: TRBV4-3
clone size: once
CDR3 length: 14
CDR3 protein: CASSQDRQGGGYTF
CDR3 DNA: TGCGCCAGCAGCCAAGATCGGCAGGGTGGTGGCTACACCTTC

D gene: .
J gene: TRBJ2-7
V gene: TRBV7-9
clone size: .
CDR3 length: 15
CDR3 protein: CASSFVQGEVSEQYF
CDR3 DNA: TGTGCCAGCAGCTTCGTACAGGGTGAAGTGAGCGAGCAGTACTTC

D gene: .
J gene: TRBJ1-2
V gene: TRBV7-9
clone size: .
CDR3 length: 12
CDR3 protein: CASSLPTEGYTF
CDR3 DNA: TGTGCCAGCAGCCTCCCGACAGAAGGCTACACCTTC

D gene: TRBD1
J gene: TRBJ2-5
V gene: TRBV11-2
clone size: .
CDR3 length: 14
CDR3 protein: CASSPGTGPGTQYF
CDR3 DNA: TGTGCCAGCAGCCCCGGGACAGGGCCGGGGACCCAGTACTTC

D gene: TRBD2
J gene: TRBJ2-3
V gene: TRBV5-1
clone size: once
CDR3 length: 17
CDR3 protein: CASSLKSLAGGTDTQYF
CDR3 DNA: TGCGCCAGCAGCTTGAAGTCCCTAGCGGGGGGCACAGATACGCAGTATTTT

D gene: .
J gene: TRBJ2-5
V gene: TRBV7-9
clone size: .
CDR3 length: 19
CDR3 protein: CASSPWVGGPGTPQETQYF
CDR3 DNA: TGTGCCAGCAGCCCCTGGGTGGGAGGACCGGGGACTCCACAAGAGACCCAGTACTTC